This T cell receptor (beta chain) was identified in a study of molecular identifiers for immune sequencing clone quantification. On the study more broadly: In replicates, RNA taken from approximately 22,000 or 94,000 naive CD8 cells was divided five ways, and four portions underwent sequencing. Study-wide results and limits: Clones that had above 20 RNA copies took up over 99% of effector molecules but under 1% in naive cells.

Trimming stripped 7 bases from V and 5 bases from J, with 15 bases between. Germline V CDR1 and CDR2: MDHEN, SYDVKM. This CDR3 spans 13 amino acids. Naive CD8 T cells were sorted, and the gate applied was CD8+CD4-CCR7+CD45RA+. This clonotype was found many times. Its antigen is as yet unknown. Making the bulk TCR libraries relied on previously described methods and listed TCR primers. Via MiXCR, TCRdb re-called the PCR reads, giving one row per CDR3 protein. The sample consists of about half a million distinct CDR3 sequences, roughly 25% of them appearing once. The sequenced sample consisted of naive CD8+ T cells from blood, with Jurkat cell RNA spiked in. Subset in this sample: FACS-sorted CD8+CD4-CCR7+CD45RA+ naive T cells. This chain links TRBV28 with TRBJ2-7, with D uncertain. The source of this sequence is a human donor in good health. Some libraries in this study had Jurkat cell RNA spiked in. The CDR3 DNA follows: TGTGCCAGCACTTGGTCCGGTCGTGACGAGCAGTACTTC. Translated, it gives CASTWSGRDEQYF.